The rows below give T cell receptor beta chains drawn from one sample of a study of control samples from healthy donors and cancer patients. Assay used: immunoSEQ multiplex PCR; TCRdb lists only in-frame clones, some missing. This table holds 170,000 or so clones, 90% to 95% found once. The specimen sequenced was blood. The receptors shown here come from a man aged 18 to 29 in good health. The CDR3 runs from the conserved cysteine through the conserved F or W. A D gene is named only where the DNA matches it firmly. Where a row states a size, it is once, few, many or the class of an expanded clone; other rows omit it.

TRBJ2-7 | TRBV2 | TRBD1 | - | TGTGCCAGCAGGGACAGGGCCTCCTACGAGCAGTACTTC | CASRDRASYEQYF
TRBJ1-1 | TRBV9 | - | - | TGTGCCAGCAGCGTAGCTTCAAGGCAGGGAGGGGAGAACACTGAAGCTTTCTTT | CASSVASRQGGENTEAFF
TRBJ2-7 | TRBV5-8 | - | - | TGTGCCAGCAGCTTGGCCAGGACAGAACAGTACTTC | CASSLARTEQYF
TRBJ2-7 | TRBV30 | - | - | TGTGCCTGGAGCCGGGCGGGCTCCTCCTACGAGCAGTACTTC | CAWSRAGSSYEQYF
TRBJ1-6 | TRBV18 | - | - | TGTGCCAGCTCACCAACAGCGTCTAATTCACCCCTCCACTTT | CASSPTASNSPLHF
TRBJ2-6 | TRBV6-5 | - | once | TGTGCCAGCAGGGACACCCGCTCTGGGGCCAACGTCCTGACTTTC | CASRDTRSGANVLTF
TRBJ1-2 | TRBV6-5 | TRBD1 | - | TGTGCCAGCAGCTCCGGGACAGGGGGGGAAGGGGGCTACACCTTC | CASSSGTGGEGGYTF
TRBJ2-1 | TRBV14 | TRBD2 | - | TGTGCCAGCAGCCAAGATCGGCGGGGGGGCCCTTATGAGCAGTTCTTC | CASSQDRRGGPYEQFF
TRBJ1-4 | TRBV29-1 | TRBD1 | once | TGCAGCGTTGGAGGGACAGCCTCTGGGGCTGAAAAACTGTTTTTT | CSVGGTASGAEKLFF
TRBJ2-2 | TRBV7-6 | TRBD1 | - | TGTGCCAGCAGTTCTGGGACAGGAAGTACCGGGGAGCTGTTTTTT | CASSSGTGSTGELFF
TRBJ1-3 | TRBV7-3 | TRBD1 | few | TGTGCCAGCAGCCAAGGGTCGGACAGGCCCGTTGAATTT | CASSQGSDRPVEF